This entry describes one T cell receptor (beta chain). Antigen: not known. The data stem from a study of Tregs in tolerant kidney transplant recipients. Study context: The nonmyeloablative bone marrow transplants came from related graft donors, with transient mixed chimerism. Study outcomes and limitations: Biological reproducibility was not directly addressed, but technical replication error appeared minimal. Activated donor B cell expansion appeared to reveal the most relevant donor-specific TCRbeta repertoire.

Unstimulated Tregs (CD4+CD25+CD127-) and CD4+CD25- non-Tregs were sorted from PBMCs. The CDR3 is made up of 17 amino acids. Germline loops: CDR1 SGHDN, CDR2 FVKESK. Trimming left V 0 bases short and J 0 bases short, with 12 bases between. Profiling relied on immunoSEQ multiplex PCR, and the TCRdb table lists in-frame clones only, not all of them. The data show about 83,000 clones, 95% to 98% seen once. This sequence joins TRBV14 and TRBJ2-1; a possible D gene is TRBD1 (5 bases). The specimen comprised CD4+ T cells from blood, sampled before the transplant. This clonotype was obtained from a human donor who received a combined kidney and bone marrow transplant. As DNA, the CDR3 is TGTGCCAGCAGCCAAGACAGGACAACTCCCTCCTACAATGAGCAGTTCTTC. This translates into CASSQDRTTPSYNEQFF.